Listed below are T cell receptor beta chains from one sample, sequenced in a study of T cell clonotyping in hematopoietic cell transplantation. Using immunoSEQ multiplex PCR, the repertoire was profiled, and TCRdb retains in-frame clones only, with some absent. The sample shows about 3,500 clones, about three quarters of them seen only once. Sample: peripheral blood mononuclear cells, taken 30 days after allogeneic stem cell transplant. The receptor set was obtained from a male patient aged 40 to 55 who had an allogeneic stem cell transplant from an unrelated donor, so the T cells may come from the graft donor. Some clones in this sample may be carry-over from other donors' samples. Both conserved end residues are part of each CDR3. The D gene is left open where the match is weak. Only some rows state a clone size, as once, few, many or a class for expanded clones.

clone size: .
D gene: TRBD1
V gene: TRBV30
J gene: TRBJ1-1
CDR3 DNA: TGTGCCTGGAGTGACGACAGGGGCGGGGGCACTGAAGCTTTCTTT
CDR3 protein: CAWSDDRGGGTEAFF

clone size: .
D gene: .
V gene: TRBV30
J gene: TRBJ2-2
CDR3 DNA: TGTGCCTGGTCACCCTTAGGGGCTAAGGGCGGGGAGCTGTTTTTT
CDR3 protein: CAWSPLGAKGGELFF

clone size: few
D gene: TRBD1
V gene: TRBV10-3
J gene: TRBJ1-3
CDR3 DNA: TGTGCCATCAGTGAGTCGGACAGGGTTGAAGGAGACACCATATATTTT
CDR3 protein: CAISESDRVEGDTIYF

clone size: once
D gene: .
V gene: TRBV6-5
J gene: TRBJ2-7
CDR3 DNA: TGTGCCAGCAGGCAGGGAGTAATGAGATTCTACGAGCAGTACTTC
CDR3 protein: CASRQGVMRFYEQYF

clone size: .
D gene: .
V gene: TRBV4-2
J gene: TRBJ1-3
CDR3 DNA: TGTGCCAGCAGCCTCGGACAGAGCTCTGGAAACACCATATATTTT
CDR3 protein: CASSLGQSSGNTIYF

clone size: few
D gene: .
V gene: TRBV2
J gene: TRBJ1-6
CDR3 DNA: TGTGCCAGCAGTAGGGACCTTAATTCACCCCTCCACTTT
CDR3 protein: CASSRDLNSPLHF

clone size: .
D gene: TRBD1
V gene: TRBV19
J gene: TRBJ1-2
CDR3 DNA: TGTGCCAGTAGTATCTACGACAGGGGCCAAGAGAACTATGGCTACACCTTC
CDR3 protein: CASSIYDRGQENYGYTF

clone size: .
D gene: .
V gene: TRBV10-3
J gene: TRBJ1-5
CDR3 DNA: TGTGCCATCAGTGACGACCGGGCCGAGCGCCAGCATTTT
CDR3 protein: CAISDDRAERQHF

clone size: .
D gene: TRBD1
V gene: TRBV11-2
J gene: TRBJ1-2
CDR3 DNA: TGTGCCAGCAGCTTAGCGGGACAGCGGATTTCTGGCTACACCTTC
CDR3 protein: CASSLAGQRISGYTF

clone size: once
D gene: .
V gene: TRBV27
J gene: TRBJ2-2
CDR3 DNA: TGTGCCAGCAGTCCTCTGGGGGCCGGGGAGCTGTTTTTT
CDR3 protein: CASSPLGAGELFF

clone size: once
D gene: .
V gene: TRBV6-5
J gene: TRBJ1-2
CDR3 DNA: TGTGCCAGCAGAAACAACCGGGGCTCCTGGGGCTACACCTTC
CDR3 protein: CASRNNRGSWGYTF

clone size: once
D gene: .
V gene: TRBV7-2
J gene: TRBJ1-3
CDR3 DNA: TGTGCCAGCAGCCTTTCGTCTGGAAACACCATATATTTT
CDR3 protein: CASSLSSGNTIYF

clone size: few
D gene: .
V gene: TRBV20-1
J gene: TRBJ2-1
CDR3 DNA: TGCAGTGCACGGACTAATCGCGAGTTCTTC
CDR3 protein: CSARTNREFF

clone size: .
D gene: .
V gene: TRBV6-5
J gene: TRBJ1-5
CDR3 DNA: TGTGCCAGCAGCCTTACTTATAGCAATCAGCCCCAGCATTTT
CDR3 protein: CASSLTYSNQPQHF

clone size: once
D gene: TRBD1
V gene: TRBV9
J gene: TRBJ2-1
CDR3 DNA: TGTGCCAGCAGCGTAGATGGGACAGGGGAATACAATGAGCAGTTCTTC
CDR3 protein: CASSVDGTGEYNEQFF

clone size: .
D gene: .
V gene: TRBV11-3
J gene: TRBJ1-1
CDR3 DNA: TGTGCCAGCAGTTCCTGGACCAGGACCCGCTCAGCCACTGAAGCTTTCTTT
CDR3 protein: CASSSWTRTRSATEAFF

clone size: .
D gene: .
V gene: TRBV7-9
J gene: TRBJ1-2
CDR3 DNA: TGTGCCAGCAGCTTAAGGCTCAGGGGCTACACCTTC
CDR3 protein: CASSLRLRGYTF

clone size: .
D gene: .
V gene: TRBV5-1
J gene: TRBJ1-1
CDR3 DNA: TGCGCCAGCAGCGGTGACGGGAACACTGAAGCTTTCTTT
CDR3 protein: CASSGDGNTEAFF

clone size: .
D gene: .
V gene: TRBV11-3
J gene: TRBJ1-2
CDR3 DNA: TGTGCCAGCAGCAGAGGGAGCGGGGGCTACACCTTC
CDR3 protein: CASSRGSGGYTF

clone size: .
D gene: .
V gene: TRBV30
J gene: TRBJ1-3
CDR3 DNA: TGTGCCTGGAGTGAGGGGGGGACCTCTGGAAACACCATATATTTT
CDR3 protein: CAWSEGGTSGNTIYF

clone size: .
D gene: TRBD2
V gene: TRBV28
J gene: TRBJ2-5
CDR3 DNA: TGTGCCAGCAGTTTTCGGACTAGACAACAAGAGACCCAGTACTTC
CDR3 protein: CASSFRTRQQETQYF

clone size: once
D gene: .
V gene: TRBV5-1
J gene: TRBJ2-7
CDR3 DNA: TGCGCCAGCAGCTCATGGACAGAGTCCTACGAGCAGTACTTC
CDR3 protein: CASSSWTESYEQYF

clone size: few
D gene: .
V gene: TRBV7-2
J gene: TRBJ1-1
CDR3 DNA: TGTGCCAGCAGCTTAGATTGGGGGGACACTGAAGCTTTCTTT
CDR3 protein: CASSLDWGDTEAFF

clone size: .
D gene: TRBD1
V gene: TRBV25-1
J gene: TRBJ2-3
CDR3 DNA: TGTGCCAGCAGTGAATATAGGGGACAGGGCACAGATACGCAGTATTTT
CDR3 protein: CASSEYRGQGTDTQYF

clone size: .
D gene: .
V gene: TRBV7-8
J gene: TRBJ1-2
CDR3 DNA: TGTGCCAGCAGCTCCCCCGCCCTGGCTGGCTACACCTTC
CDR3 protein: CASSSPALAGYTF

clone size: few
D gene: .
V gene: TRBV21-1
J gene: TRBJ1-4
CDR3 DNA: TGTGCCAGCAGCCTAGGCAGTGAAAAACTGTTTTTT
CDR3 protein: CASSLGSEKLFF

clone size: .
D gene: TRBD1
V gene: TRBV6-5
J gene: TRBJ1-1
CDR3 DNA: TGTGCCAGCAGTTACCCCGGGACAGGTCAGGGGACTGAAGCTTTCTTT
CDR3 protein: CASSYPGTGQGTEAFF

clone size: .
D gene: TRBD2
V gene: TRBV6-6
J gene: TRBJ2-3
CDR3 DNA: TGTGCCAGCAGCCCAGGACTAGCGGGGATCGCAGATACGCAGTATTTT
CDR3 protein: CASSPGLAGIADTQYF

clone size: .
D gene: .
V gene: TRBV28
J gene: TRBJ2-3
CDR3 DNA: TGTGCCAGCAGTTTCAGGCCCAGGGTGAGGGATACGCAGTATTTT
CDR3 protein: CASSFRPRVRDTQYF

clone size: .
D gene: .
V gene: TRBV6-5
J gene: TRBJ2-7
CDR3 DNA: TGTGCCAGCAGTTACGGACAGGGAGGGTCCATATACGAGCAGTACTTC
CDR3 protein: CASSYGQGGSIYEQYF

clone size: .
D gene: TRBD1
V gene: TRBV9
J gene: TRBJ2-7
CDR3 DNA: TGTGCCAGCAGCGTAGGAGGGACAGGGGTCGGCGAGCAGTACTTC
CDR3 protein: CASSVGGTGVGEQYF

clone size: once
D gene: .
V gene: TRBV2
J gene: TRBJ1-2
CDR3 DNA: TGTGCCAGCAGCCGCCGCCAGGGTGATGGCTACACCTTC
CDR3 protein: CASSRRQGDGYTF

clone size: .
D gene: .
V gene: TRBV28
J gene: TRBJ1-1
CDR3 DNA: TGTGCCAGCAGCCCGGGCCATTTAAACACTGAAGCTTTCTTT
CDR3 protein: CASSPGHLNTEAFF

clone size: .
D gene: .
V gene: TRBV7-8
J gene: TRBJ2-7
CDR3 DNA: TGTGCCAGCAGCTTAGACGGACGGCGAGCCACCGAGCAGTACTTC
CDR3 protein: CASSLDGRRATEQYF

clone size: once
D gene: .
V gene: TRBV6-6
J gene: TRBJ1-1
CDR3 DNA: TGTGCCAGCAGCCCCCGACAGGTTACTGAAGCTTTCTTT
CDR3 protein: CASSPRQVTEAFF

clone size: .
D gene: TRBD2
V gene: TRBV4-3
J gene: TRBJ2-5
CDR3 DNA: TGCGCCAGCAGCCAAGAGCGGGGGGGCCAAGAGACCCAGTACTTC
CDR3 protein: CASSQERGGQETQYF

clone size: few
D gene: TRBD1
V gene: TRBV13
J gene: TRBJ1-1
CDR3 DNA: TGTGCCAGCAGCCGCCCCGGACAGGCGACTGAAGCTTTCTTT
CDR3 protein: CASSRPGQATEAFF

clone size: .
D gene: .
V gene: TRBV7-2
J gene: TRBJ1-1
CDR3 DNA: TGTGCCAGCAGCTTAGCGGTTTCCCGACAGGACACTGAAGCTTTCTTT
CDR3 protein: CASSLAVSRQDTEAFF

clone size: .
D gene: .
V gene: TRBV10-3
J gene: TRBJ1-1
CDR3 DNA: TGTGCCACCGACTCTGGCACTGAAGCTTTCTTT
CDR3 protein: CATDSGTEAFF

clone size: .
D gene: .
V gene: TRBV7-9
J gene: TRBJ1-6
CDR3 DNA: TGTGCCAGCAGCTCGTCACTCGGGAATTCACCCCTCCACTTT
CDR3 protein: CASSSSLGNSPLHF

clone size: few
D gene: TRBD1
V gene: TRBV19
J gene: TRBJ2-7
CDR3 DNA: TGTGCCAGTAGGGCGTCCGGGACAGCTAGCTCCTACGAGCAGTACTTC
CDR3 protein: CASRASGTASSYEQYF

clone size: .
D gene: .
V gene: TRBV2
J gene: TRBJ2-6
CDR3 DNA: TGTGCCAGCAACCGTCCCTCTGGGGCCAACGTCCTGACTTTC
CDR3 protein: CASNRPSGANVLTF

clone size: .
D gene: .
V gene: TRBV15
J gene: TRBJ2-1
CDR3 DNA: TGTGCCACCAGCAGAGGACTGACTAATGACGAGCAGTTCTTC
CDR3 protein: CATSRGLTNDEQFF

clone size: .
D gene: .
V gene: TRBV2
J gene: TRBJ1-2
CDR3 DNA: TGTGCCAGCAGTGAAGGGGGGCGACTAGGCTACACCTTC
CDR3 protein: CASSEGGRLGYTF

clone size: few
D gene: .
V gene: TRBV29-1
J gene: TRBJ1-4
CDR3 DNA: TGCAGCGTTGAAGGAGGAGGGCCCTTTAATGAAAAACTGTTTTTT
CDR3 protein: CSVEGGGPFNEKLFF

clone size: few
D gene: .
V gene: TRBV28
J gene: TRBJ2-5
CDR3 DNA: TGTGCCAGCAGTTTTTTGGGAGGGGGCGTAGAGACCCAGTACTTC
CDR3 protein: CASSFLGGGVETQYF

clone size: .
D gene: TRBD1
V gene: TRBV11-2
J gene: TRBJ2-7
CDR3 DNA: TGTGCCAGCAGCTCAATCCGGGACAGGGTCTACGAGCAGTACTTC
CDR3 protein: CASSSIRDRVYEQYF

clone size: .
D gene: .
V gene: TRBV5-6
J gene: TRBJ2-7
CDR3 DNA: TGTGCCAGCAGCTTGGGACAGAACTACGAGCAGTACTTC
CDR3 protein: CASSLGQNYEQYF

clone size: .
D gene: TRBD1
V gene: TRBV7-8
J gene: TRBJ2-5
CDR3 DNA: TGTGCCAGCAGCTACCGGGACAGGAAAGAGACCCAGTACTTC
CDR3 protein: CASSYRDRKETQYF

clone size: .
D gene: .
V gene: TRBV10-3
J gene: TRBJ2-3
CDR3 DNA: TGTGCCATCAGTGTTACTAGCCCTGACACAGATACGCAGTATTTT
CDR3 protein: CAISVTSPDTDTQYF